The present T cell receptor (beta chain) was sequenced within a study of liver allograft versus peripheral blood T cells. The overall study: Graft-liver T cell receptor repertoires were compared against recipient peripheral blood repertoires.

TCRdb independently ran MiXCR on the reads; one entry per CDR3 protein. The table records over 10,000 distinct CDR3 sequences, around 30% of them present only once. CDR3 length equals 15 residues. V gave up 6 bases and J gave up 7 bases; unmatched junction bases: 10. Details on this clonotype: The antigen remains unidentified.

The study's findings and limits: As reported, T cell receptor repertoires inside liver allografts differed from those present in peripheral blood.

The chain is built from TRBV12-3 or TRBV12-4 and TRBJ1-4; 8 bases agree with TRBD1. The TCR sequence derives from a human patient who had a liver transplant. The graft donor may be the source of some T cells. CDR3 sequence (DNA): TGTGCCAGCAGCCAGACGACAGGGGACGGTGAAAAACTGTTTTTT. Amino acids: CASSQTTGDGEKLFF.